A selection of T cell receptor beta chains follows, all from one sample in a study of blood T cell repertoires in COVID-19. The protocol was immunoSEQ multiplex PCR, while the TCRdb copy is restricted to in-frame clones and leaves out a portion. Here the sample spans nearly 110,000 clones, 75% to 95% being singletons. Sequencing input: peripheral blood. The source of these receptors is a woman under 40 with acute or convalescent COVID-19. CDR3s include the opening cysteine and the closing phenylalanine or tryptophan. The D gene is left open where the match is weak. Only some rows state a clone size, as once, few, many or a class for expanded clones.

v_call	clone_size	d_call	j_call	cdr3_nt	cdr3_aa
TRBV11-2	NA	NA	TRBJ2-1	TGTGCCAGCAGCTTAAATCCCAGGGGCTCCTACAATGAGCAGTTCTTC	CASSLNPRGSYNEQFF
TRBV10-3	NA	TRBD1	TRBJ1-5	TGTGCCATCAGCTCCGACAGGGGGCCGGATCAGCCCCAGCATTTT	CAISSDRGPDQPQHF
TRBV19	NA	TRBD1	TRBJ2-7	TGTGCCAGCCAGACCGGGACAGGCCCCTACGAGCAGTACTTC	CASQTGTGPYEQYF
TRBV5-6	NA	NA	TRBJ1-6	TGTGCCAGCAGCTTGGTTCGGGGGGCTGCTTCACCCCTCCACTTT	CASSLVRGAASPLHF
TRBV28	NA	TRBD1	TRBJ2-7	TGTGCCAGCAGTCCGACAGGGTCAGGGGAGCAGTACTTC	CASSPTGSGEQYF
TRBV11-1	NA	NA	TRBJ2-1	TGTGCCAGCAGCCCCTTTAGGGGCTCTGGGAATGAGCAGTTCTTC	CASSPFRGSGNEQFF
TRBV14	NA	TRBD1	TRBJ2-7	TGTGCCAGCAGCCCCGGACAGGTCTCCTACGAGCAGTACTTC	CASSPGQVSYEQYF
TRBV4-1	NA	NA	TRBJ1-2	TGCGCCAGCAGTCATCCGGGGGGCGAGGGCTACACCTTC	CASSHPGGEGYTF
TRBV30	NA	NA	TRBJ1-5	TGTGCCTGGAGTCCCGGGGGGCCAAGCAATCAGCCCCAGCATTTT	CAWSPGGPSNQPQHF
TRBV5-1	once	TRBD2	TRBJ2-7	TGCGCCAGCGGGCGGACTAGCGGGAGACAGAACGAGCAGTACTTC	CASGRTSGRQNEQYF
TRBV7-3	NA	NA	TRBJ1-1	TGTGCCAGCAGCTTATGGCAGACTATGAACACTGAAGCTTTCTTT	CASSLWQTMNTEAFF
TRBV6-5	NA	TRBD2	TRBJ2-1	TGTGCCAGCAGGACTAGCGGGTACAATGAGCAGTTCTTC	CASRTSGYNEQFF
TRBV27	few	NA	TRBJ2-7	TGTGCCAGCGGTCGGGCTGGCGGGACCTACGAGCAGTACTTC	CASGRAGGTYEQYF
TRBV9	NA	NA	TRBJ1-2	TGTGCCAGCAGCGATTCAAGAGGGGGATATGGCTACACCTTC	CASSDSRGGYGYTF
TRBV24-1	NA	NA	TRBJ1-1	TGTGCCACCAGTGATTCGGGTGACACTGAAGCTTTCTTT	CATSDSGDTEAFF
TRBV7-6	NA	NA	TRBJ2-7	TGTGCCAGCAGCTTAGAAGGCAATTCAGGCGAGCAGTACTTC	CASSLEGNSGEQYF
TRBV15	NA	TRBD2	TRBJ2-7	TGTGCCACCAGCCGCCGGACTAGCGGGACCTACGAGCAGTACTTC	CATSRRTSGTYEQYF
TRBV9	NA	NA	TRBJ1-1	TGTGCCAGCAGCGTAGTATCGGGGGGGCCTGCCACTGAAGCTTTCTTT	CASSVVSGGPATEAFF
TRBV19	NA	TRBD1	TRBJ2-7	TGTGCCAGTAGTATCCACTCCCCCGGGACAGGGGGCTCCTACGAGCAGTACTTC	CASSIHSPGTGGSYEQYF
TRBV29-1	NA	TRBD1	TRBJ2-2	TGCAGCGCCAGGGGGCGCGGGTTTGACACCGGGGAGCTGTTTTTT	CSARGRGFDTGELFF
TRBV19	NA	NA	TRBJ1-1	TGTGCCAGTAGTAGCAGGGCTTTAATCGCTGAAGCTTTCTTT	CASSSRALIAEAFF
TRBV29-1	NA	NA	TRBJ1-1	TGCAGCGGATCGGGACACCTTAACACTGAAGCTTTCTTT	CSGSGHLNTEAFF
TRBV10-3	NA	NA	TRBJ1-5	TGTGCCATCAGTGGGGGAGGCCTTGGCAATCAGCCCCAGCATTTT	CAISGGGLGNQPQHF
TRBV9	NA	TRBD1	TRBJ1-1	TGTGCCAGCAGCGTAGCAGCGACAGGGCGCACTGAAGCTTTCTTT	CASSVAATGRTEAFF
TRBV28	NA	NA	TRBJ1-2	TGCCGGGTGGGGCAATCTAACTATGGCTACACCTTC	CRVGQSNYGYTF
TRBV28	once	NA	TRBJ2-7	TGTGCCAGCCATACTAGCCCCCGGTACGAGCAGTACTTC	CASHTSPRYEQYF
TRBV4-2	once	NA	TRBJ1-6	TGTGCCAGCAGCCAAGCCCCCTCGCCAGAATCTTCACCCCTCCACTTT	CASSQAPSPESSPLHF
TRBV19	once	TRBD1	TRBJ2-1	TGTGCCAGTAGTATGGGACAGGGGCTCAATGAGCAGTTCTTC	CASSMGQGLNEQFF
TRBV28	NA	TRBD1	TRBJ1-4	TGTGCCAGCAGCCTCGACAGGGCGAGTTCGGAAAAACTGTTTTTT	CASSLDRASSEKLFF
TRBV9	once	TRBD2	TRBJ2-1	TGTGCCAGCAGCGTAGAGGCGGGAGGGCCGATTGAGCAGTTCTTC	CASSVEAGGPIEQFF
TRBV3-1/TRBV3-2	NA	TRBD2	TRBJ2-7	TGTGCCAGCAGCCAAGGTAGCGGGGGCTACGAGCAGTACTTC	CASSQGSGGYEQYF
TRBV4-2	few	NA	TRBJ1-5	TGTGCCAGCAGCCAAGATGTGAGGTCTGATCAGCCCCAGCATTTT	CASSQDVRSDQPQHF
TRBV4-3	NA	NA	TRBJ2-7	TGCGCCAGCAGCCAAGTGTTGTTGAGCTCCTACGAGCAGTACTTC	CASSQVLLSSYEQYF
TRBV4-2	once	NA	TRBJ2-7	TGTGCCAGCAGCCAAGAGAGGCAAGGCCCCTACGAGCAGTACTTC	CASSQERQGPYEQYF